This T cell receptor (beta chain) was captured in a study of blood T cell repertoires in COVID-19. Whole-study context: Nucleic acid was either cDNA or gDNA, and it came from T cells, B-cell-depleted T cells, or PBMCs.

Living in 20 to 30 US areas, the participants were between roughly 18 and 95 years of age. Cohort allocation depended upon clinical history that participants reported. Trimming removed 5 bases from V and 4 bases from J, with 14 bases in between. The CDR3 contains 14 residues. Germline CDR1 and CDR2: SGHVS and FQNEAQ. In the original processing: Scientists estimated how many nucleated cells there were by amplifying reference gene primers. The repertoire was sequenced with immunoSEQ multiplex PCR; TCRdb's copy has only in-frame clones and lacks some. The V and J calls and clone size come from that table; D and trimming were worked out from the DNA. The sample has a few hundred thousand clones, around 90% seen once.

This chain links TRBV7-8 with TRBJ1-2, with D possibly being TRBD1 (5 bases). This TCR was recovered from a woman aged 25 to 39 who had recovered from COVID-19. What was sequenced was PBMCs or T cells enriched from blood (not recorded which). CDR3 nucleotide sequence: TGTGCCAGCAGCCCAACCTCAGGGTTCTATGGCTACACCTTC. This encodes CASSPTSGFYGYTF.